This TCR beta chain was retrieved from a study of OX40 agonist ivuxolimab in advanced cancers. Study summary: Partial responses were achieved by three patients, of whom one had hepatocellular carcinoma and two had cutaneous melanoma.

This clone was counted once. What it binds is unknown. The repertoire was sequenced with immunoSEQ multiplex PCR; TCRdb's copy has only in-frame clones and lacks some. The sample lists roughly 60,000 clones; more than 85% were seen once. Whole-study results and caveats: With doses of 0.1 to 3.0 mg/kg, CD4+ and CD8+ blood T cells had undergone clonal expansion by week 6. The 0.1-3.0 mg/kg partial responders had among the lowest clonal expansion. Among T cells, CD8+ cells averaged more expanded clones than CD4+ cells.

The receptor was derived from an adult with an advanced solid tumor such as melanoma, head and neck, liver or kidney cancer. Sequenced here: CD4+ or CD8+ T cells sorted from blood, sampled in a trial of the OX40 agonist ivuxolimab.

This CDR3 reads CASTPGDFNAEAFF. The CDR3 DNA reads as TGTGCCAGCACCCCAGGGGATTTCAACGCTGAAGCTTTCTTT. V is TRBV2 and J is TRBJ1-1; D possibly corresponds to TRBD1 (6 bases). The CDR3 length is 14 residues. V was pared by 7 bases and J by 6 bases, with 18 bases between. The germline V gene has CDR1 SNHLY and CDR2 FYNNEI.